The count of the clone carrying this T cell receptor (beta chain) is one. Data came from immunoSEQ multiplex PCR; TCRdb stores just in-frame clones and leaves some out. This table has about 7,400 clones, 75% to 85% appearing once. The data stem from a study of T cell repertoires in ileal Crohn's disease. The source of this sequence is an adult with Crohn's disease. Sequencing was done on a sample of ileal tissue.

CDR3 region: CASSLPGTDREQYF. The CDR3 nucleotides are TGTGCCAGCAGCCTCCCGGGAACAGACCGAGAGCAGTACTTC. This chain links TRBV7-8 with TRBJ2-7; a weak D match, TRBD2 (5 bases). This CDR3 region has 14 residues. The V and J ends lost 5 bases and 7 bases respectively, with 18 bases between them. Germline CDR1 and CDR2: SGHVS and FQNEAQ.